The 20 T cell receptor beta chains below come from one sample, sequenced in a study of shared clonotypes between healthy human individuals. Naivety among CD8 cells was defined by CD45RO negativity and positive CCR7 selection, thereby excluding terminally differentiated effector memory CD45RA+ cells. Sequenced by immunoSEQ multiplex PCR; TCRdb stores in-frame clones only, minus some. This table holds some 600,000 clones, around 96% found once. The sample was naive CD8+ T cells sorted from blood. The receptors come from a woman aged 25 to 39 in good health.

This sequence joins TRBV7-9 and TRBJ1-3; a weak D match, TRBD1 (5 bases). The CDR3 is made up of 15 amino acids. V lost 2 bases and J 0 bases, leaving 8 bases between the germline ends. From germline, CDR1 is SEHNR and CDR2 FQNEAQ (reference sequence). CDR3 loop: CASSLSGTSGNTIYF. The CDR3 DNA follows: TGTGCCAGCAGCTTATCAGGGACCTCTGGAAACACCATATATTTT.

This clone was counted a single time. The CDR3 loop is CASSQDQGFAGELFF. CDR3 DNA sequence: TGCGCCAGCAGCCAAGATCAGGGGTTCGCCGGGGAGCTGTTTTTT. This chain connects TRBV4-1 to TRBJ2-2; TRBD1 might be the D (6 bases). Trimming left V 0 bases short and J 6 bases short, with 11 bases between. The CDR3 length is 15 residues. CDR1 is MGHRA, CDR2 YSYEKL, per germline.

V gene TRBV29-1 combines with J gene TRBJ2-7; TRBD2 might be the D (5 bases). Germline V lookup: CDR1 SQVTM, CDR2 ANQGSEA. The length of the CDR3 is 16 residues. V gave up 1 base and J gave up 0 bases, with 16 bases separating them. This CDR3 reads CSVEAEGSVSSYEQYF. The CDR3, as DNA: TGCAGCGTTGAAGCTGAGGGTTCAGTCTCCTCCTACGAGCAGTACTTC.

In nucleotides, the CDR3 is TGTGCCAGCAGTGAACCCCGGGACTCGAACTACGAGCAGTACTTC. This gives the protein CASSEPRDSNYEQYF. The rearrangement uses TRBV2 and TRBJ2-7; perhaps TRBD2 as D (6 bases). The CDR3 is 15 residues long. Germline CDR1 SNHLY, CDR2 FYNNEI. V was pared by 2 bases and J by 3 bases, with 14 bases between.

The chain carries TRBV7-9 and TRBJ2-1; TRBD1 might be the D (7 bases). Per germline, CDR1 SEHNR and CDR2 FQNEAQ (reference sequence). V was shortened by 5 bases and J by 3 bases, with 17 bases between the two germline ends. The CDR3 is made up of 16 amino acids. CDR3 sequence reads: CASSPQGGPFYNEQFF. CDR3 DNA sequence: TGTGCCAGCAGCCCCCAGGGGGGCCCTTTCTACAATGAGCAGTTCTTC. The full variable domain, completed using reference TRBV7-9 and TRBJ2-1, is DTGVSQNPRHKITKRGQNVTFRCDPISEHNRLYWYRQTLGQGPEFLTYFQNEAQLEKSRLLSDRFSAERPKGSFSTLEIQRTEQGDSAMYLCASSPQGGPFYNEQFFGPGTRLTVL.

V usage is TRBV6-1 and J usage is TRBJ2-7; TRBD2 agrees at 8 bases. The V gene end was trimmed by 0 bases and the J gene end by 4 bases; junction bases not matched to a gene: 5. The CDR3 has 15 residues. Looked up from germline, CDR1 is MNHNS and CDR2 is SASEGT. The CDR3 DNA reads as TGTGCCAGCAGTGAAGCTGCGGTAGCGGGATACGAGCAGTACTTC. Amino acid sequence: CASSEAAVAGYEQYF.

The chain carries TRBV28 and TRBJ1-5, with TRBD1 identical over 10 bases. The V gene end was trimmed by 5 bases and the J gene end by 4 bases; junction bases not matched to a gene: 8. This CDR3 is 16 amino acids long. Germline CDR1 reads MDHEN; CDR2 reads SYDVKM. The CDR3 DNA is TGTGCCAGCAGTCTAGTCGGGACAGGGGTAAATCAGCCCCAGCATTTT. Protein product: CASSLVGTGVNQPQHF.

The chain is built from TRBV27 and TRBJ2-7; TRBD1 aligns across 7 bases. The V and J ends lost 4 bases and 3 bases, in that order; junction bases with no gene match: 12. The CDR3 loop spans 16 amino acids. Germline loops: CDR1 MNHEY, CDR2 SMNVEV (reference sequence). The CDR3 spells CASSSARQGGVYEQYF. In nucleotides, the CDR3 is TGTGCCAGCAGTTCCGCCCGACAGGGTGGGGTCTACGAGCAGTACTTC.

In nucleotides, the CDR3 is TGTGCCAGCACCCTTAGCGGGACCGGGGAGCTGTTTTTT. This codes for CASTLSGTGELFF. The rearrangement joins TRBV7-3 to TRBJ2-2; 7 bases match TRBD2. Per the germline V gene, CDR1 is SGHTA and CDR2 is FQGTGA. The CDR3 extends over 13 amino acids. V shed 7 bases and J 5 bases; nucleotides not matched to a gene: 4.

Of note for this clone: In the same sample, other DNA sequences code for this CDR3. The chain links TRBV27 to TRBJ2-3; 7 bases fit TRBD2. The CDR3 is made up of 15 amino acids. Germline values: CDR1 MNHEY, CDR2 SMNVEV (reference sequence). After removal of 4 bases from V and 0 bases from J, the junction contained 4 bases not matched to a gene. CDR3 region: CASSSLAGSTDTQYF. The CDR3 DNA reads TGTGCCAGCAGTTCCTTAGCGGGCAGCACAGATACGCAGTATTTT.

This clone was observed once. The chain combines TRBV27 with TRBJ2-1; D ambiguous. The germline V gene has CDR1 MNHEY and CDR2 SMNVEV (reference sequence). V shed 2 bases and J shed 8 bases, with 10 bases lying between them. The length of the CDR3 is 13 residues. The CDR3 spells CASSLGVIDEQFF. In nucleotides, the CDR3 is TGTGCCAGCAGTTTAGGTGTTATCGATGAGCAGTTCTTC.

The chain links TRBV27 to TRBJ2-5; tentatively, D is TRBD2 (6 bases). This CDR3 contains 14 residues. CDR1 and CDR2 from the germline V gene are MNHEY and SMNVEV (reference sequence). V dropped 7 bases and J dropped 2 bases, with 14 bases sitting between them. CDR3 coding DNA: TGTGCCAGCACCCCTGGGGGGAGTCAAGAGACCCAGTACTTC. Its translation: CASTPGGSQETQYF.

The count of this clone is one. CDR3 protein: CASSLDLGYTDTQYF. CDR3 DNA: TGTGCCAGCAGCTTAGATCTTGGCTACACAGATACGCAGTATTTT. The chain has TRBV7-8 and TRBJ2-3; unclear D gene. The germline V and J ends were trimmed by 1 base and 2 bases, with 10 bases remaining between them. Germline V gene sequence: CDR1 SGHVS, CDR2 FQNEAQ. The CDR3 length is 15 residues.

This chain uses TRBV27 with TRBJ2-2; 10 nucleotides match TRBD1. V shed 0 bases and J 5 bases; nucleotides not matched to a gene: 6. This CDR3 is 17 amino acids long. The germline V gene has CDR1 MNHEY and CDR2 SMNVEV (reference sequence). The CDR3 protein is CASSLSAGDRGTGELFF. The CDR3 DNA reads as TGTGCCAGCAGTTTATCGGCGGGGGACAGGGGTACCGGGGAGCTGTTTTTT.

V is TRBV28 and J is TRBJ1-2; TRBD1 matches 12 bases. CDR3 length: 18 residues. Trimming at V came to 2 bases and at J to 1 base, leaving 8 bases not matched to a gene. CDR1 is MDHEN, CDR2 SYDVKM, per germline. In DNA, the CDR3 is TGTGCCAGCAGTTTACCAGGGACAGGGGGCCCGGGTAACTATGGCTACACCTTC. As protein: CASSLPGTGGPGNYGYTF.

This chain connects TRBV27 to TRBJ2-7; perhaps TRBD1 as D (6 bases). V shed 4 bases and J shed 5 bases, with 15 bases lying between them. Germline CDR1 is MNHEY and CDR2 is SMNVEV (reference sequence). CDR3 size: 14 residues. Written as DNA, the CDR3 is TGTGCCAGCAGTTCGGTCCAGGGGATCCACGAGCAGTACTTC. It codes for CASSSVQGIHEQYF.

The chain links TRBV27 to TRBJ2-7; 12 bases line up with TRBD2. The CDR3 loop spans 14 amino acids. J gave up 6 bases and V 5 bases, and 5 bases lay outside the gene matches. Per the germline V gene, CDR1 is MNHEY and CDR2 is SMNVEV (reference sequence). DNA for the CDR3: TGTGCCAGCAGTCCGGGACTAGCGGGCCCCGAGCAGTACTTC. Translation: CASSPGLAGPEQYF.

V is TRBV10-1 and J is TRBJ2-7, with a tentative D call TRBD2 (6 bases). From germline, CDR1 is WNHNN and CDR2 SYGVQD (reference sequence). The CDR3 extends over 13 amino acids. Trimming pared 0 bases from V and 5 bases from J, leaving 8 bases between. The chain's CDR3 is CASSESEGHEQYF. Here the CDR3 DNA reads TGCGCCAGCAGTGAGTCGGAGGGCCACGAGCAGTACTTC.

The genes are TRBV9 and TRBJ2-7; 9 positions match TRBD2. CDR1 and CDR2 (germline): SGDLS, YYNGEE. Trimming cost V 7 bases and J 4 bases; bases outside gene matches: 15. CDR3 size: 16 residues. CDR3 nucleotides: TGTGCCAGCGCTTCGAGCGGGAGGACTCCGTCATACGAGCAGTACTTC. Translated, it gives CASASSGRTPSYEQYF.

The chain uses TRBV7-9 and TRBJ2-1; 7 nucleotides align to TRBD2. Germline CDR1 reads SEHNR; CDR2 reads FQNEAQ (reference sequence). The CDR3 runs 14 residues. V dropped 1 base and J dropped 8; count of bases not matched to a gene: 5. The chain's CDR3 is CASSLGGGRDEQFF. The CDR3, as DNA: TGTGCCAGCAGCTTAGGTGGTGGGAGGGATGAGCAGTTCTTC.